This is a list of T cell receptor beta chains from one sample in a study of Graves' ophthalmopathy and Graves' hyperthyroidism. TCRdb reprocessed the multiplex PCR reads via MiXCR and lists one record per CDR3 protein. The sample includes 500,000 to 700,000 distinct CDR3 sequences, just under 40% of them seen just once. The sequencing input was peripheral blood or thyroid tissue (not recorded which). The receptors here all came from an adult man with Graves' hyperthyroidism. The CDR3 runs from the conserved cysteine through the conserved F or W. The D gene is left open where the match is weak. Size values are once, few and many counts, or a class for expanded clones, and some rows have none.

CDR3 length	D gene	clone size	V gene	J gene	CDR3 protein	CDR3 DNA
12	.	few	TRBV10-3	TRBJ2-7	CAISGAYNEQYF	TGTGCCATCAGTGGAGCCTACAATGAGCAGTACTTC
12	.	many	TRBV7-9	TRBJ1-5	CASGDSNQPQHF	TGTGCCAGCGGGGACAGCAATCAGCCCCAGCATTTT
14	.	many	TRBV6-5	TRBJ1-6	CASRGILNNSPLHF	TGTGCCAGCAGGGGGATTCTGAACAATTCACCCCTCCACTTT
15	TRBD1	many	TRBV10-3	TRBJ2-5	CAISGSGTGKETQYF	TGTGCCATCAGTGGGTCCGGGACAGGGAAAGAGACCCAGTACTTC
16	TRBD1	many	TRBV11-2	TRBJ1-2	CASSLASGQGRRGYTF	TGTGCCAGCAGCTTAGCTTCGGGACAGGGCAGGCGTGGCTACACCTTC
14	.	.	TRBV10-3	TRBJ1-1	CACSLARLNTEAFF	TGTGCCTGCAGTTTAGCTCGACTGAACACTGAAGCTTTCTTT
13	.	many	TRBV10-3	TRBJ1-5	CATTMGGNQPQHF	TGTGCCACGACAATGGGTGGCAATCAGCCCCAGCATTTT
13	.	many	TRBV10-3	TRBJ2-5	CAIQQGGGETQYF	TGTGCCATCCAACAGGGAGGTGGGGAGACCCAGTACTTC
13	TRBD1	.	TRBV7-9	TRBJ2-3	CASGRTGEDTQYF	TGTGCCAGCGGCAGGACAGGGGAAGATACGCAGTATTTT
16	TRBD2	few	TRBV4-2	TRBJ2-7	CASSQDRTSGTFEQYF	TGTGCCAGCAGCCAAGATAGGACTAGCGGTACTTTCGAGCAGTACTTC
18	TRBD1	.	TRBV9	TRBJ1-6	CASSTRITGQGRNSPLHF	TGTGCCAGCAGTACCCGTATAACAGGACAGGGGAGAAATTCACCCCTCCACTTT
12	.	many	TRBV19	TRBJ1-3	CATRSSGNTIYF	TGTGCCACGCGGAGCTCTGGAAACACCATATATTTT
14	TRBD1	many	TRBV7-3	TRBJ1-1	CASSMGQGRTEAFF	TGTGCCAGCAGCATGGGACAGGGTAGGACTGAAGCTTTCTTT
14	.	.	TRBV29-1	TRBJ1-1	CSVEEKGTRTEAFF	TGCAGCGTTGAAGAGAAGGGGACCCGCACTGAAGCTTTCTTT
13	.	many	TRBV6-5	TRBJ1-2	CASSYGSGDGYTF	TGTGCCAGCAGTTACGGTTCAGGGGACGGCTACACCTTC
14	TRBD2	many	TRBV3-1	TRBJ2-5	CASSHWTSGGTQYF	TGTGCCAGCAGCCACTGGACTAGCGGCGGGACCCAGTACTTC
16	TRBD1	few	TRBV3-1	TRBJ2-7	CASSQDKGAESYEQYF	TGTGCCAGCAGCCAAGATAAGGGGGCAGAGAGCTACGAGCAGTACTTC
14	.	.	TRBV5-6	TRBJ2-3	CASTVAAVEDTQYF	TGTGCCAGCACGGTAGCGGCCGTGGAGGATACGCAGTATTTT
13	.	.	TRBV12-5	TRBJ1-1	CASGFGGRVVPFF	TGTGCTAGTGGTTTTGGTGGACGGGTTGTGCCTTTCTTT
14	.	.	TRBV29-1	TRBJ1-1	CSVVQEDLNTEAFF	TGCAGCGTTGTGCAGGAGGACCTGAACACTGAAGCTTTCTTT
16	.	many	TRBV10-3	TRBJ1-3	CAISGLDGSSGNTIYF	TGTGCCATCAGTGGGTTGGACGGGAGCTCTGGAAACACCATATATTTT
19	TRBD1	.	TRBV15	TRBJ2-6	CATSTLGQIKVSGANVPTF	TGTGCCACCAGCACCTTGGGACAGATAAAGGTCTCTGGGGCCAACGTCCCGACTTTC
16	.	.	TRBV11-3	TRBJ2-1	CASSTPRGGEGNEQFF	TGTGCCAGCAGCACACCTAGGGGGGGCGAGGGCAATGAGCAGTTCTTC
16	TRBD2	.	TRBV7-9	TRBJ2-5	CASSLASSGGDETQYF	TGTGCCAGCAGCTTAGCTTCGAGCGGGGGTGACGAGACCCAGTACTTC
16	TRBD2	.	TRBV6-5	TRBJ2-5	CASKTPLIAGQETQYF	TGTGCCAGCAAAACACCCTTAATAGCGGGACAAGAGACCCAGTACTTC
13	TRBD1	.	TRBV10-3	TRBJ1-2	CASGQDRDYGYTF	TGTGCCAGCGGACAGGACAGGGACTATGGCTACACCTTC
15	TRBD1	once	TRBV7-3	TRBJ2-7	CASSFPGTDRYEQYF	TGTGCCAGCAGCTTTCCCGGGACAGACCGCTACGAGCAGTACTTC
13	.	many	TRBV2	TRBJ1-5	CASSEGGEEPQHF	TGTGCCAGCAGTGAAGGCGGGGAGGAGCCCCAGCATTTT
15	.	few	TRBV27	TRBJ2-7	CASSLSAGLGYEQYF	TGTGCCAGCAGTTTATCGGCGGGACTGGGCTACGAGCAGTACTTC
15	TRBD2	few	TRBV7-2	TRBJ2-5	CASSPPVPGGETQYF	TGTGCCAGCTCACCACCAGTTCCGGGAGGAGAGACCCAGTACTTC
15	TRBD1	once	TRBV10-3	TRBJ1-5	CAIRKRQGAGQPQHF	TGTGCCATCAGGAAAAGACAGGGAGCGGGACAGCCCCAGCATTTT
14	.	.	TRBV2	TRBJ2-7	CASSLGRISYEQYF	TGTGCCAGCAGCTTAGGTCGAATCTCCTACGAGCAGTACTTC
15	.	.	TRBV27	TRBJ2-7	CASSTRGTASYEQYF	TGTGCCAGCAGCACACGGGGGACAGCTTCCTACGAGCAGTACTTC
17	.	.	TRBV5-1	TRBJ2-6	CASSWGTSGTGANVLTF	TGCGCCAGCAGCTGGGGAACCTCCGGGACAGGGGCCAACGTCCTGACTTTC
15	.	many	TRBV7-6	TRBJ2-5	CASSLDITLEETQYF	TGTGCCAGCAGCTTAGATATAACGTTGGAAGAGACCCAGTACTTC
14	.	many	TRBV19	TRBJ1-5	CASSPRGANQPQHF	TGTGCCAGTAGTCCCAGGGGTGCCAATCAGCCCCAGCATTTT
16	TRBD2	.	TRBV24-1	TRBJ2-5	CATSEAGPIYNETQYF	TGTGCCACCAGTGAAGCGGGACCTATTTACAATGAGACCCAGTACTTC
16	TRBD2	.	TRBV24-1	TRBJ2-7	CATSDFPGTSLYEQYF	TGTGCCACCAGTGATTTTCCCGGGACTAGCCTCTACGAGCAGTACTTC
11	.	many	TRBV14	TRBJ2-7	CASSQLNEQYF	TGTGCCAGCAGCCAACTCAACGAGCAGTACTTC
17	.	many	TRBV11-2	TRBJ2-5	CASSFTTGSLVQETQYF	TGTGCCAGCAGCTTTACGACAGGCTCATTAGTCCAAGAGACCCAGTACTTC
15	.	.	TRBV20-1	TRBJ2-3	CSARDFRDATDTQYF	TGCAGTGCTAGGGACTTCCGGGACGCCACAGATACGCAGTATTTT
12	.	.	TRBV7-8	TRBJ1-4	CASRARTERLFF	TGTGCCAGCAGGGCCCGGACAGAAAGGCTGTTTTTT
14	.	.	TRBV29-1	TRBJ2-1	CSVQGGFTGGEQFF	TGCAGCGTCCAAGGGGGATTCACGGGGGGTGAGCAGTTCTTC
16	TRBD1	.	TRBV29-1	TRBJ2-5	CSADSGQGVEQETQYF	TGCAGCGCAGATTCGGGACAGGGGGTTGAACAAGAGACCCAGTACTTC
15	.	.	TRBV5-8	TRBJ1-1	CASSLMGGMSTEAFF	TGTGCCAGCAGCTTGATGGGGGGGATGAGCACTGAAGCTTTCTTT
13	.	.	TRBV20-1	TRBJ2-7	CSARGGTSYEQYF	TGCAGTGCTAGAGGCGGGACTTCCTACGAGCAGTACTTC
15	.	.	TRBV3-1	TRBJ1-2	CASSQDFSDTYGYTF	TGTGCCAGCAGCCAAGATTTTTCAGATACCTATGGCTACACCTTC
14	.	few	TRBV7-6	TRBJ2-5	CASSLDIALETQYF	TGTGCCAGCAGCTTAGACATAGCCTTAGAGACCCAGTACTTC
14	TRBD1	.	TRBV6-5	TRBJ1-5	CASSNHRGNQPQHF	TGTGCCAGCAGCAACCACAGGGGAAATCAGCCCCAGCATTTT